The 8 T cell receptor beta chains reported below all come from one sample, sequenced in a study of cytomegalovirus exposure and HLA in healthy donors. Repertoires were generated with immunoSEQ multiplex PCR, while TCRdb's copy carries only in-frame clones and drops some. This table has some 110,000 clones, roughly nine tenths appearing once. The sample consisted of PBMCs. These receptors originate from a woman aged 18 to 35 in good health and CMV-seropositive.

J is TRBJ2-1 and V is TRBV29-1; TRBD2 is a possible D gene (5 bases). V shed 6 bases and J shed 7 bases, with 10 bases lying between them. The CDR3 spans 11 residues. Germline loops: CDR1 SQVTM, CDR2 ANQGSEA. The CDR3 sequence is CSVRRGNEQFF. The CDR3 DNA sequence: TGCAGCGTCCGACGGGGAAATGAGCAGTTCTTC.

The genes are TRBV2 and TRBJ2-1, with 7 bases that match TRBD2. The CDR3 length is 13 residues. Germline values: CDR1 SNHLY, CDR2 FYNNEI. V lost 9 bases to trimming and J lost 0 bases; unmatched junction nucleotides: 2. The CDR3 protein is CASRDYSYNEQFF. DNA for the CDR3: TGTGCCAGTCGGGACTACTCCTACAATGAGCAGTTCTTC.

The chain joins TRBV5-1 to TRBJ1-6, with 7 nucleotides matching TRBD1. The CDR3 covers 15 residues. Germline trimming cut 0 bases from V and 10 bases from J; bases unmatched to any gene: 7. Per germline, CDR1 SGHRS and CDR2 YFSETQ. DNA of the CDR3: TGCGCCAGCAGCTTGGCCCAGGGGGTAGGATCACCCCTCCACTTT. The encoded protein is CASSLAQGVGSPLHF. Based on the CDR3 plus reference TRBV5-1 and TRBJ1-6, the full variable domain is KAGVTQTPRYLIKTRGQQVTLSCSPISGHRSVSWYQQTPGQGLQFLFEYFSETQRNKGNFPGRFSGRQFSNSRSEMNVSTLELGDSALYLCASSLAQGVGSPLHFGNGTRLTVT.

This chain links TRBV27 with TRBJ2-7, with a weak D call TRBD1 (6 bases). The V gene lost 5 bases and the J gene lost 3 bases, with 17 bases spanning the gap. CDR3 length: 15 residues. The germline CDR1 and CDR2 sequences are MNHEY and SMNVEV (reference sequence). As DNA, the CDR3 is TGTGCCAGCAGTCCCCTCTATGGCAGGGGCTACGAGCAGTACTTC. Translated: CASSPLYGRGYEQYF.

This chain uses TRBV5-1 with TRBJ2-2, with D possibly matching TRBD2 (6 bases). This CDR3 is 16 amino acids long. Germline V gives CDR1 SGHRS, CDR2 YFSETQ. Trimming removed 2 bases from V and 0 bases from J, with 11 bases in between. This CDR3 reads CASSFYREPNTGELFF. CDR3 coding DNA: TGCGCCAGCAGCTTCTATCGGGAGCCGAACACCGGGGAGCTGTTTTTT.

This clone was counted once. The gene calls are TRBV27 and TRBJ2-1, with TRBD2 matching over 8 bases. Germline assignment: CDR1 MNHEY and CDR2 SMNVEV (reference sequence). The CDR3 spans 16 residues. Unmatched junction bases numbered 9, after V lost 3 bases and J lost 5 bases. The DNA for the CDR3 is TGTGCCAGCAGTTTCGGGCTAGCGGGCATCCACAATGAGCAGTTCTTC. Translation: CASSFGLAGIHNEQFF.

The chain joins TRBV5-4 to TRBJ2-7; TRBD1 might be the D (6 bases). The V end lost 3 bases, the J end lost 3 bases, and 13 bases lay between the germline ends. This CDR3 has 14 residues. CDR1 is SGHNT, CDR2 YYREEE, per germline (reference sequence). In nucleotides, the CDR3 is TGTGCCAGCAGCTCACCAGGGGCGTACTACGAGCAGTACTTC. Translation: CASSSPGAYYEQYF.

The chain joins TRBV2 to TRBJ2-7, with TRBD1 as a possible D gene (5 bases). The CDR3 sequence is 15 residues long. The V and J ends lost 7 bases and 1 base respectively, with 17 bases between them. Germline V CDR1 and CDR2: SNHLY, FYNNEI. CDR3 nucleotides: TGTGCCAGCACCGCAATCCCGACAGCGTCCTACGAGCAGTACTTC. It encodes CASTAIPTASYEQYF.